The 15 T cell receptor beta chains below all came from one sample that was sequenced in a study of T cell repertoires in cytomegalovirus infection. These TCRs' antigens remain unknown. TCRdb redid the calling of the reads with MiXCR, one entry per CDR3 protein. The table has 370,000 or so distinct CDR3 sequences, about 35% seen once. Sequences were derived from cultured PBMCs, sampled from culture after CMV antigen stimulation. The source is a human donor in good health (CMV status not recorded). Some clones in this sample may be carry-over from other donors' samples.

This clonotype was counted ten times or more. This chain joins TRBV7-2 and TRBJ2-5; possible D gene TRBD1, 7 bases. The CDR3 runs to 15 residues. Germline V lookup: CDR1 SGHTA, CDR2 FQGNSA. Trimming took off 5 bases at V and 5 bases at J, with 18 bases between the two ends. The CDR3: CASSIAGGRGETQYF. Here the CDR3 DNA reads TGTGCCAGCAGCATCGCCGGGGGCAGGGGGGAGACCCAGTACTTC.

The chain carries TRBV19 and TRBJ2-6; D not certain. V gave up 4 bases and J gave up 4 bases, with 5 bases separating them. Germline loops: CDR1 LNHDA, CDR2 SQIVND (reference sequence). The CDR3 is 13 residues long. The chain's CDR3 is CASSTQGANVLTF. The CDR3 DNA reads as TGTGCCAGTAGTACCCAGGGGGCCAACGTCCTGACTTTC.

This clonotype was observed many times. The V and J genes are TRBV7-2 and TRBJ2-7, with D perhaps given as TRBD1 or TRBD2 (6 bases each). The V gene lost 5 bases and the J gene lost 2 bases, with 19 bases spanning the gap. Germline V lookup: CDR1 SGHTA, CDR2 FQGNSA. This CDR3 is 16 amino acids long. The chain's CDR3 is CASSPIGGSGAYEQYF. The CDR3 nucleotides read TGTGCCAGCAGCCCAATAGGGGGGAGTGGGGCCTACGAGCAGTACTTC.

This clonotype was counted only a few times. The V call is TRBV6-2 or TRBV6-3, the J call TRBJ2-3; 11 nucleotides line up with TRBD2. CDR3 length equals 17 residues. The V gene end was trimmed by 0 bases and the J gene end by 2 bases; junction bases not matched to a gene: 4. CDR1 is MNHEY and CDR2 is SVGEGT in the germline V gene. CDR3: CASSYSLAGGNTDTQYF. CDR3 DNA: TGTGCCAGCAGTTACTCGCTAGCGGGAGGCAACACAGATACGCAGTATTTT.

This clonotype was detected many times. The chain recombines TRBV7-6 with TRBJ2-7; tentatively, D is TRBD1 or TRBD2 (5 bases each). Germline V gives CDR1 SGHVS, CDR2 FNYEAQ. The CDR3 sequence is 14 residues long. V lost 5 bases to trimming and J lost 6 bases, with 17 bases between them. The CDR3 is CASSPGRAGLEQYV. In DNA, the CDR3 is TGTGCCAGCAGCCCGGGACGGGCTGGACTCGAGCAGTACGTC.

CDR3 region: CATNEGGVGYGYTF. CDR3 DNA: TGTGCCACCAACGAGGGTGGCGTCGGCTATGGCTACACCTTC. The rearrangement uses TRBV15 and TRBJ1-2; D uncertain. Per germline, CDR1 LNHNV and CDR2 YYDKDF (reference sequence). Trimming stripped 7 bases from V and 4 bases from J, with 16 bases between. The CDR3 runs to 14 residues.

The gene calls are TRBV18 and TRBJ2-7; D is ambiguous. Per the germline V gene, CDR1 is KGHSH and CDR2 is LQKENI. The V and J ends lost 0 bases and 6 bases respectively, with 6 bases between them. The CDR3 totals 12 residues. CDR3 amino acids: CASSPPLSEQYF. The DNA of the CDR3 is TGTGCCAGCTCACCACCCCTCTCCGAGCAGTACTTC.

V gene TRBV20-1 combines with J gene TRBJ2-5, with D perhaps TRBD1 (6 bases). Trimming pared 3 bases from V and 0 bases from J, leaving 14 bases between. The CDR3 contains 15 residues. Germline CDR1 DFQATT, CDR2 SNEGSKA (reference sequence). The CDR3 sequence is CSASGNRVDQETQYF. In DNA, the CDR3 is TGCAGTGCTAGTGGGAACAGGGTGGACCAAGAGACCCAGTACTTC.

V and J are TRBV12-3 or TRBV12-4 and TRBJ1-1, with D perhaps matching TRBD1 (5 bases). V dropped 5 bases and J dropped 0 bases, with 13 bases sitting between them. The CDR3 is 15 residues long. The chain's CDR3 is CASSPPGEMNTEAFF. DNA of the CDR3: TGTGCCAGCAGTCCGCCGGGGGAGATGAACACTGAAGCTTTCTTT.

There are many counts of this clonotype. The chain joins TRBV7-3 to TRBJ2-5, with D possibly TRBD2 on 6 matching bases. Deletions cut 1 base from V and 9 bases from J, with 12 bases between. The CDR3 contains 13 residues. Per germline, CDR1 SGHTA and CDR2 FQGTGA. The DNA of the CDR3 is TGTGCCAGCAGCTTAATGGAGGGGAGACCCCAGTACTTC. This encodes CASSLMEGRPQYF.

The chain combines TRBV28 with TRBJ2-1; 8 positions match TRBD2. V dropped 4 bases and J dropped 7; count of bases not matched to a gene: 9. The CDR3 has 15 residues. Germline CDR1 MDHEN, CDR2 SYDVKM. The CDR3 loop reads CASSSPGLVRNEQFF. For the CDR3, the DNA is TGTGCCAGCAGTTCCCCGGGACTAGTACGGAATGAGCAGTTCTTC.

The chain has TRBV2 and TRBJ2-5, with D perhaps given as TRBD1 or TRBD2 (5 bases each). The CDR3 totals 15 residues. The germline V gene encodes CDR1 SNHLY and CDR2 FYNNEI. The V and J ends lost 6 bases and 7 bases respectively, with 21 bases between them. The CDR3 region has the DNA TGTGCCAGCAGCACCGGGGCCGGGGAAGTGATGACCCAGTACTTC. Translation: CASSTGAGEVMTQYF.

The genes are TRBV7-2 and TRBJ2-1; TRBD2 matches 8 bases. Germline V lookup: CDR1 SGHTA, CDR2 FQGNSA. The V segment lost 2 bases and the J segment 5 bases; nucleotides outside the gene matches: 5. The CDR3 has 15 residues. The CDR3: CASSLRLASDNEQFF. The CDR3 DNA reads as TGTGCCAGCAGCTTAAGACTAGCGTCTGACAATGAGCAGTTCTTC.

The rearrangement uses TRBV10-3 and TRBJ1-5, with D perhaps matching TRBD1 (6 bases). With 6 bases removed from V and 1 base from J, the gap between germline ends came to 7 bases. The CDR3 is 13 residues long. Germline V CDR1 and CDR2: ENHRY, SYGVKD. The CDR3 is CAISRGSNQPQHF. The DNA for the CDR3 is TGTGCCATCAGCAGGGGAAGCAATCAGCCCCAGCATTTT.

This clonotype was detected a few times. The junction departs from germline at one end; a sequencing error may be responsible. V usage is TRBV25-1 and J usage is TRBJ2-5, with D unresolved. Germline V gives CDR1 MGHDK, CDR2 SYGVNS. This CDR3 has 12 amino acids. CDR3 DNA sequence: TGTGCCAGCAGTGAGGATTGGCACAACGTCGACTTC. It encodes CASSEDWHNVDF.